This entry is about one TCR beta chain. Its target is unknown. A much larger clone is a single base away; this may be a read error. This entry comes from a study of blood T cells in healthy people across ages. Individuals who donated were healthy Caucasians from Russia aged about 6 to 100. Isolated per sample were at least 6 million PBMCs. Germline V gene data show CDR1 as ENHRY and CDR2 as SYGVKD. The CDR3 totals 15 residues. The V end was cut by 4 bases, the J end by 0 bases, with 12 bases between. With a J-beta primer mix and a sample-barcoded 5' primer, a second PCR ran about 6 to 11 cycles. TCRdb used MiXCR to reprocess the 5' RACE reads, holding one entry per CDR3 protein. The sample consists of about 620,000 distinct CDR3 sequences, about 50% of them appearing once. Study results and caveats: Researchers said unsorted PBMCs prevented a conclusive naive versus antigen-experienced comparison. There were more naive CD4+ cells and higher diversity in long-lived donors than in aged donors.

V usage is TRBV10-3 and J usage is TRBJ1-2, with D uncertain. The TCR sequence derives from a woman of 80 years or more in good health. The sample consisted of blood. The chain's CDR3 is CAISGPGTANYGYTF. In DNA form, the CDR3 reads TGTGCCATCAGTGGGCCAGGTACAGCTAACTATGGCTACACCTTC.